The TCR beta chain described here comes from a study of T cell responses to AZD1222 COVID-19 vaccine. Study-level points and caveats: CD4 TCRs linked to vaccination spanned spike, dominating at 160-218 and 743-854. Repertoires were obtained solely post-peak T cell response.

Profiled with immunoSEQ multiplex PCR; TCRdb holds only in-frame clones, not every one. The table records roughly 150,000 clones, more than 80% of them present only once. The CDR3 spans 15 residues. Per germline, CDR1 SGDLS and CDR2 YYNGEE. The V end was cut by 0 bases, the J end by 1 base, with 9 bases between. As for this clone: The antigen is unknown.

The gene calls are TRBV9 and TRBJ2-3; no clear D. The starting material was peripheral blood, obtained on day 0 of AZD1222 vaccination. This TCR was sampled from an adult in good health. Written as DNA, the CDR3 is TGTGCCAGCAGCGTAGTCGCTGTTGGCACAGATACGCAGTATTTT. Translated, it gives CASSVVAVGTDTQYF.